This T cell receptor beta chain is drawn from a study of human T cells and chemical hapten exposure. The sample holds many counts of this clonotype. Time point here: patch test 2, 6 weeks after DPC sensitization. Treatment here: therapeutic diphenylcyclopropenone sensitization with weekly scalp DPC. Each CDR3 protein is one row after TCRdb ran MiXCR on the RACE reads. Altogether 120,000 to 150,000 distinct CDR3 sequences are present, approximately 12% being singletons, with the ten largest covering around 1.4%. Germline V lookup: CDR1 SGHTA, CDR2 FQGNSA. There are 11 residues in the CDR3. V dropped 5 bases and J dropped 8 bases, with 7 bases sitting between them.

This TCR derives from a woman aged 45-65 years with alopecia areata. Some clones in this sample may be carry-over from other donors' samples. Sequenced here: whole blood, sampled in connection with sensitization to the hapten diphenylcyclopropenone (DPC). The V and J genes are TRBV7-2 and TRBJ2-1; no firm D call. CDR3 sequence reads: CASSLSYEQFF. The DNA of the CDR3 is TGTGCCAGCAGCCTCAGTTATGAGCAGTTCTTC.